The source of this T cell receptor (beta chain) is a study of cytomegalovirus exposure and HLA in healthy donors. Study overall: Findings of an earlier analysis included about 100 million unique TCR beta sequences from roughly 200 million T cells.

Findings and limits, study-wide: It was in a later analysis that TCR association rates were seen to vary by HLA locus, highest for DRB1 and lowest for HLA-C. In a later analysis, donors in an Asian-associated ancestry cluster reportedly had fewer N-insertions in productive TCRs than the cohort mean.

PCR employed 60 Vbeta and 13 Jbeta primers. Clones were read by immunoSEQ multiplex PCR, and TCRdb kept only the in-frame ones, dropping some. Of 210,000 or so clones in the sample, 77% were seen once. The length of the CDR3 is 14 residues. Trimming took off 4 bases at V and 8 bases at J, with 15 bases between the two ends. Germline-derived CDR1 and CDR2 are KGHSH and LQKENI. In its sample, this clone was seen a few times. Its target is not known. Sequenced input: PBMCs. The genes are TRBV18 and TRBJ2-1; TRBD1 might be the D (5 bases). The TCR was taken from a woman aged 25 to 39 in good health and CMV-seropositive. CDR3 residues: CASSRVLQGDEQFF. In DNA, the CDR3 is TGTGCCAGCTCACGGGTTCTCCAGGGCGATGAGCAGTTCTTC. The full variable domain, completed using reference TRBV18 and TRBJ2-1, is NAGVMQNPRHLVRRRGQEARLRCSPMKGHSHVYWYRQLPEEGLKFMVYLQKENIIDESGMPKERFSAEFPKEGPSILRIQQVVRGDSAAYFCASSRVLQGDEQFFGPGTRLTVL.